This TCR beta chain appears in the sequencing data of a study of T cell repertoires in cytomegalovirus infection. Study as a whole: Alongside well-studied HLA-B-restricted CMV epitopes, recently identified HLA-C-restricted CMV epitopes were also used. Public TCR beta signature analysis indicated the presence of both CMV infection and matching HLA type.

The CDR3 is 16 residues long. The germline gives CDR1 SEHNR, CDR2 FQNEAQ (reference sequence). Trimming removed 6 bases from V and 4 bases from J; junction bases left unmatched: 10. Whole-study findings and limits: Pooled public TCR beta family frequency picked out CMV carriers with the relevant HLA. What dominated the ex vivo response were HLA-C-restricted CMV-specific TCR beta clonotypes.

TCRdb re-derived calls from the reads in MiXCR, one entry per CDR3 protein. The sample contains 700,000 to 950,000 distinct CDR3 sequences, around a third of which appear only once. There are many counts of this clonotype. The antigen is undetermined. The sequencing used cultured CD8+ T cells from PBMCs, collected from culture after CMV antigen stimulation. The receptor was derived from a human donor in good health (CMV status not recorded). Some clones in this sample may be carry-over from other donors' samples. This chain uses TRBV7-9 with TRBJ2-1, with TRBD1 matching 9 bases. CDR3 sequence: CASSLPRQGVYNEQFF. Here the CDR3 DNA reads TGTGCCAGCAGTCTCCCCAGACAGGGGGTATACAATGAGCAGTTCTTC.